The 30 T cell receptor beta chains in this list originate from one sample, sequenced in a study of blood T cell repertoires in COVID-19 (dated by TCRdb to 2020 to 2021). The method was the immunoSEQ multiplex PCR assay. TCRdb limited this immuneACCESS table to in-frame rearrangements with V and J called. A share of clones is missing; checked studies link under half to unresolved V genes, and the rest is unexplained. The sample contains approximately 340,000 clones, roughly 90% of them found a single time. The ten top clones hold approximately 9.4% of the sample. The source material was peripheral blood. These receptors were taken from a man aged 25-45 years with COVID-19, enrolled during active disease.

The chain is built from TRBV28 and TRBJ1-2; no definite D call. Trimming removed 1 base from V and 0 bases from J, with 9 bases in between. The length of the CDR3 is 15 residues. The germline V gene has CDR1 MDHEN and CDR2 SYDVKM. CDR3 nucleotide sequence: TGTGCCAGCAGTTTATCATCTATACCTAACTATGGCTACACCTTC. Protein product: CASSLSSIPNYGYTF.

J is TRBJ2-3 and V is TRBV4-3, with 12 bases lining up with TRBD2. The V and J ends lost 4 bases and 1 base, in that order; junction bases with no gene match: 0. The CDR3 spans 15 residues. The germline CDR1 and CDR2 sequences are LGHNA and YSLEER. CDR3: CASSPSGGGTDTQYF. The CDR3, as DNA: TGCGCCAGCAGCCCTAGCGGGGGGGGCACAGATACGCAGTATTTT.

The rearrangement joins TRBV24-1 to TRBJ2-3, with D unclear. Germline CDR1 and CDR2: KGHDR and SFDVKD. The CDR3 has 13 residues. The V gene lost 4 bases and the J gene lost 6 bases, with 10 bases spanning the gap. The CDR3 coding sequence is TGTGCCACCAGTGACTCACCGAGGGATACGCAGTATTTT. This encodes CATSDSPRDTQYF.

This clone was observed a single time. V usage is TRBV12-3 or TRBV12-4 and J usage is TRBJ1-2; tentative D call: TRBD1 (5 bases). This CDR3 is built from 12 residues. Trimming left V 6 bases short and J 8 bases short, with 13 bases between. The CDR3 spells CASRPQGLGYTF. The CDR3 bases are TGTGCCAGCAGGCCGCAGGGCCTAGGCTACACCTTC.

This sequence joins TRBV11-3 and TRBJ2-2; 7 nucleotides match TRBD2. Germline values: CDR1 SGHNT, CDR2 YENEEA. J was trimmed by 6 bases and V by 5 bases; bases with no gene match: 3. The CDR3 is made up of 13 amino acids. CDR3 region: CASSPRGAGELFF. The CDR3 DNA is TGTGCCAGCAGCCCTCGGGGGGCCGGGGAGCTGTTTTTT. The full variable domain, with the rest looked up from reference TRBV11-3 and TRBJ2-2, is EAGVVQSPRYKIIEKKQPVAFWCNPISGHNTLYWYLQNLGQGPELLIRYENEEAVDDSQLPKDRFSAERLKGVDSTLKIQPAELGDSAVYLCASSPRGAGELFFGEGSRLTVL.

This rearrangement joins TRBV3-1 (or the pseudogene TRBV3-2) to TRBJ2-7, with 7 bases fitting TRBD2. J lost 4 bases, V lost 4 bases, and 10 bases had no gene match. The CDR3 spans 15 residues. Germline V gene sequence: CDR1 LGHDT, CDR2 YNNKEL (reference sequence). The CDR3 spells CASSRSEMGGYEQYF. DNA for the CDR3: TGTGCCAGCAGCCGGTCCGAGATGGGGGGGTACGAGCAGTACTTC.

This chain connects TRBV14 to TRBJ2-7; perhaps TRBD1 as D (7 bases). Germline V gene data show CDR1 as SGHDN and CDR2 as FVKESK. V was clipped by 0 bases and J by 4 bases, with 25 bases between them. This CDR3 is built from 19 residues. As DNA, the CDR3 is TGTGCCAGCAGCCAAGATAGGGGGCACCCGGGACTGGGGCCTTACGAGCAGTACTTC. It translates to CASSQDRGHPGLGPYEQYF.

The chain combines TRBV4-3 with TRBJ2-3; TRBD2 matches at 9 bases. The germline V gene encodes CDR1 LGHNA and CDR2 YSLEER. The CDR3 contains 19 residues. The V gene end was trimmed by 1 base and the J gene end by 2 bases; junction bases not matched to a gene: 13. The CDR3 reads CASSQVVTGTSFNTDTQYF. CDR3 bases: TGCGCCAGCAGCCAAGTTGTGACCGGGACTAGCTTCAACACAGATACGCAGTATTTT.

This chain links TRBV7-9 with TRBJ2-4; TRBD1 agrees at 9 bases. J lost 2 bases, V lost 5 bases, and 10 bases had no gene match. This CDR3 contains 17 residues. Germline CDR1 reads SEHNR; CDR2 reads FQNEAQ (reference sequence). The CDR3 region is CASSPKPGQGSKNIQYF. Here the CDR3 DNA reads TGTGCCAGCAGCCCGAAACCGGGACAGGGATCCAAAAACATTCAGTACTTC.

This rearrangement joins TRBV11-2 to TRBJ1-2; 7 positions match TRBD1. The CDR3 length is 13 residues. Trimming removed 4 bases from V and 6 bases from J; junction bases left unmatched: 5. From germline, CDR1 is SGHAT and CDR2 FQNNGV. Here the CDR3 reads CASSSRTGHGYTF. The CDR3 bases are TGTGCCAGCAGCTCCAGGACAGGCCATGGCTACACCTTC. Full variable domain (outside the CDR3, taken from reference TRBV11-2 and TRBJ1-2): EAGVAQSPRYKIIEKRQSVAFWCNPISGHATLYWYQQILGQGPKLLIQFQNNGVVDDSQLPKDRFSAERLKGVDSTLKIQPAKLEDSAVYLCASSSRTGHGYTFGSGTRLTVV.

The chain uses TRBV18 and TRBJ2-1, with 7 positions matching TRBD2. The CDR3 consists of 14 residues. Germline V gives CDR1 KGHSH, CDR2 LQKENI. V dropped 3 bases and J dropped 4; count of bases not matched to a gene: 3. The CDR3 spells CASSPGREYNEQFF. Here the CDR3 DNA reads TGTGCCAGCTCACCTGGGCGGGAGTACAATGAGCAGTTCTTC.

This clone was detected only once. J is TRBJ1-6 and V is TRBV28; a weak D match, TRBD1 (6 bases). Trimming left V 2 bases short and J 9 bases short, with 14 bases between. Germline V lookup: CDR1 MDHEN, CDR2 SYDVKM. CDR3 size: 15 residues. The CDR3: CASSLQGLDASPLHF. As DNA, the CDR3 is TGTGCCAGCAGTTTACAGGGGTTGGATGCTTCACCCCTCCACTTT.

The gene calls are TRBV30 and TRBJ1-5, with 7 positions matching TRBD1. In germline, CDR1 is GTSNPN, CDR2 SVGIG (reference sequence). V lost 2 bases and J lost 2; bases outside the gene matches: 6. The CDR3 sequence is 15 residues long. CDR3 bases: TGTGCCTGGAGTACAGGGGTTTTTGGCAATCAGCCCCAGCATTTT. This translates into CAWSTGVFGNQPQHF.

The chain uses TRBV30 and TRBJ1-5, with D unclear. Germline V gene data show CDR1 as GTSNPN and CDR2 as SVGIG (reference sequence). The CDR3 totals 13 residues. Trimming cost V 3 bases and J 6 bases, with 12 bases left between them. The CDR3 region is CAWSAEGRQPQHF. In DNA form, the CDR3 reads TGTGCCTGGAGCGCTGAGGGCCGTCAGCCCCAGCATTTT.

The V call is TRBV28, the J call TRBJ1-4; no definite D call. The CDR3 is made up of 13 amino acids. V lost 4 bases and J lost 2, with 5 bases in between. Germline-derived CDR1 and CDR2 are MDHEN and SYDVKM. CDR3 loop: CASSSGTNEKLFF. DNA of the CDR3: TGTGCCAGCAGTTCAGGTACTAATGAAAAACTGTTTTTT.

Here the CDR3 reads CASSQPYNEQFF. The CDR3 DNA sequence: TGCGCCAGCAGCCAACCGTACAATGAGCAGTTCTTC. The rearrangement uses TRBV4-1 and TRBJ2-1; D uncertain. Trimming left V 2 bases short and J 4 bases short, with 3 bases between. The CDR3 is 12 amino acids. Germline CDR1 is MGHRA and CDR2 is YSYEKL.

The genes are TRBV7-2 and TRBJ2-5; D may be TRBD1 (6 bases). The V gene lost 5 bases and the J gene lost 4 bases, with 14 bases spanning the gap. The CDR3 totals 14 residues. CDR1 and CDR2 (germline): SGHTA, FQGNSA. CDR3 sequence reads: CASSRRQVGETQYF. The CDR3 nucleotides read TGTGCCAGCAGCCGTCGACAGGTCGGAGAGACCCAGTACTTC.

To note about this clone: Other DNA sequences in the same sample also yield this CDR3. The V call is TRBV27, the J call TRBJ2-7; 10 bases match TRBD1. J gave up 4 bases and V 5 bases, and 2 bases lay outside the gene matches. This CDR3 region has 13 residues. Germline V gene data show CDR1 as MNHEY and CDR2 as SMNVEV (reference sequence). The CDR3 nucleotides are TGTGCCAGCAGTCCGGACAGGGGGTACGAGCAGTACTTC. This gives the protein CASSPDRGYEQYF.

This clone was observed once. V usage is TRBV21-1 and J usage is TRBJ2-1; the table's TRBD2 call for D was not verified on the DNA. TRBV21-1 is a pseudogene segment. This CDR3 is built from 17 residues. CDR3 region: CASSKATGDDPYNEQFF. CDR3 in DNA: TGTGCCAGCAGCAAAGCGACGGGGGACGACCCCTACAATGAGCAGTTCTTC.

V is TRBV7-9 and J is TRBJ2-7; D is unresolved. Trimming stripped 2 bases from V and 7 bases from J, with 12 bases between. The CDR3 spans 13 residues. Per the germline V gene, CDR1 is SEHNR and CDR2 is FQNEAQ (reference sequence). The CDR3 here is CASSLPPSTEQYF. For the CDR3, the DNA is TGTGCCAGCAGCTTACCCCCAAGCACTGAGCAGTACTTC. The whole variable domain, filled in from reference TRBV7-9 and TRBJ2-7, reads DTGVSQNPRHKITKRGQNVTFRCDPISEHNRLYWYRQTLGQGPEFLTYFQNEAQLEKSRLLSDRFSAERPKGSFSTLEIQRTEQGDSAMYLCASSLPPSTEQYFGPGTRLTVT.

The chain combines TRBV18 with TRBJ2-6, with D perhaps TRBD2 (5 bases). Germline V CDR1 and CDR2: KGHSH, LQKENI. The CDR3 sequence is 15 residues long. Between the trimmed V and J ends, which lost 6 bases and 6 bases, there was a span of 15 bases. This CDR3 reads CASSPGSGEANVLTF. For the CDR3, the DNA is TGTGCCAGCTCCCCTGGGAGCGGCGAGGCCAACGTCCTGACTTTC.

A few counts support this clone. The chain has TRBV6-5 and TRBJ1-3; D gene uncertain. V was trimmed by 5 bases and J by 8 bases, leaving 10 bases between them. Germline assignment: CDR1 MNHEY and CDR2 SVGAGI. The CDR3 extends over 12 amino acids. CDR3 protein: CASSRGGHTIYF. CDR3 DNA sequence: TGTGCCAGCAGTCGGGGAGGGCACACCATATATTTT.

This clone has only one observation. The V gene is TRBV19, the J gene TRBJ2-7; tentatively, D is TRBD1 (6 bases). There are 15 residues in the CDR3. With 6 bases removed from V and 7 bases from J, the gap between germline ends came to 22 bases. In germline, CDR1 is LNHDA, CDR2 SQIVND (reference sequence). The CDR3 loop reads CASREAGVGVWEQYF. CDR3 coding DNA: TGTGCCAGTAGGGAGGCAGGGGTCGGTGTCTGGGAGCAGTACTTC.

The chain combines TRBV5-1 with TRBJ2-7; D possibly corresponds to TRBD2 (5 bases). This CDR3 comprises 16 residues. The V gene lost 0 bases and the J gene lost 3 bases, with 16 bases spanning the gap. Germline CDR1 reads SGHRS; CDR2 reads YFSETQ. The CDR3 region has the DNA TGCGCCAGCAGCTTGGGCGGGCAGGCGATTCTCTACGAGCAGTACTTC. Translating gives CASSLGGQAILYEQYF.

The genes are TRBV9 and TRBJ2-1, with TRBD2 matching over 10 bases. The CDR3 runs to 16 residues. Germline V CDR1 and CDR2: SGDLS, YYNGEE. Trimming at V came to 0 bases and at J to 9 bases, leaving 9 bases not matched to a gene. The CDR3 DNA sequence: TGTGCCAGCAGCGTAGGTTTCCTAGCGGGGGTAGGTGAGCAGTTCTTC. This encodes CASSVGFLAGVGEQFF.

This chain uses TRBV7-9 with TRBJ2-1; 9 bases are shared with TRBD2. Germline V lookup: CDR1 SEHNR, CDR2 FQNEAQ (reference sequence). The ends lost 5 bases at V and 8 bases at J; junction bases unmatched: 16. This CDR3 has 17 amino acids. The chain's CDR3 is CASSRIELAGKGYEQFF. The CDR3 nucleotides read TGTGCCAGCAGCCGGATTGAGCTAGCGGGAAAGGGCTATGAGCAGTTCTTC.

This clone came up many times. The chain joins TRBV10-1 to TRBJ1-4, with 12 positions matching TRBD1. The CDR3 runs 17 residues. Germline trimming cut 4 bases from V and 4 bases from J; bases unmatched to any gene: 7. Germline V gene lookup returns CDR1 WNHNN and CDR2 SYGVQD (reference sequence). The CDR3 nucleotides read TGCGCCAGCAGTGCCCCGGGACAGGGGGCCGGTAATGAAAAACTGTTTTTT. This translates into CASSAPGQGAGNEKLFF.

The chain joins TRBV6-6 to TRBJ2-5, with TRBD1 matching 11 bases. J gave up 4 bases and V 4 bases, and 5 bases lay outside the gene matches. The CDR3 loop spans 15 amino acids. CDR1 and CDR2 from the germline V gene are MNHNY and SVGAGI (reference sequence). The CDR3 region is CASSSRDRGGETQYF. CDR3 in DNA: TGTGCCAGCAGTTCCCGGGACAGGGGGGGAGAGACCCAGTACTTC.

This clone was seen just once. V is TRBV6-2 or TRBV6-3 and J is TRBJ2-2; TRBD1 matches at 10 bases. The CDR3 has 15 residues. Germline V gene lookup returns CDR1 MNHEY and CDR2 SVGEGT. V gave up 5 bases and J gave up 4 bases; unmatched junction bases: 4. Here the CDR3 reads CASSPGQGGTGELFF. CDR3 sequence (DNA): TGTGCCAGCAGTCCCGGACAGGGGGGCACCGGGGAGCTGTTTTTT.

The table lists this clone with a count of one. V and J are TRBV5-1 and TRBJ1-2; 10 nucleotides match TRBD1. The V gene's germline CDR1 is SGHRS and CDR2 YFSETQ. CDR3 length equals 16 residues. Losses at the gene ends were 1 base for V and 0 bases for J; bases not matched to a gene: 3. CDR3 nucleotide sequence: TGCGCCAGCAGCTTGATGGGGACAGGGGCTAACTATGGCTACACCTTC. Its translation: CASSLMGTGANYGYTF.